The clone carrying this T cell receptor (beta chain) was seen a handful of times. Its matching antigen is unknown. This entry belongs to a study of T cells after yellow fever vaccination. Study summary: Where fractions had low cell numbers, libraries were prepared from them with the SMART-Seq v4 Ultra Low Input RNA kit. Study results and caveats: Peaking faster, on day 5 versus 15, the secondary response was nonetheless weaker. Post-booster repertoires contained most primary-vaccination clones again (roughly 95% CD4, approximately 86% CD8).

5'RACE template switching generated TCR cDNA, adding a universal primer site and UMIs. One entry per CDR3 protein results from TCRdb running MiXCR on the 5' RACE reads. Here the sample spans approximately 450,000 distinct CDR3 sequences, around 20% being singletons. The V gene end was trimmed by 5 bases and the J gene end by 4 bases; junction bases not matched to a gene: 9. This CDR3 has 16 residues. Germline CDR1 and CDR2: MGHRA and YSYEKL. The V gene is TRBV4-1, the J gene TRBJ2-2, with 8 bases fitting TRBD1. The receptor was derived from a man between 18 and 29 years old who received the YFV17D yellow fever vaccine. Material: PBMCs, obtained before the yellow fever booster vaccination. DNA for the CDR3: TGCGCCAGCAGCAACCTCGGACAGGGCGCCACCGGGGAGCTGTTTTTT. Encoded protein: CASSNLGQGATGELFF.